Listed below are T cell receptor beta chains from one sample, sequenced in a study of PD-1 blockade in classical Hodgkin lymphoma. TCRdb keeps only in-frame clones here, not all; method: immunoSEQ multiplex PCR. Of around 2,900 clones in the sample, roughly four fifths are singletons; the top ten hold less than 25%. The sample consisted of CD8+ T cells from blood, taken before the fourth cycle of nivolumab. The source is a human donor with classical Hodgkin lymphoma. The CDR3 runs from the conserved cysteine through the conserved F or W. The order of the fields is CDR3 protein, V gene, J gene, CDR3 length.

CASSQDVGGTGNTIYF,TRBV4-3,TRBJ1-3,16
CASSPWSNQPQHF,TRBV7-6,TRBJ1-5,13
CASSPTHQDNEQFF,TRBV7-9,TRBJ2-1,14
CASSGGSGAGELFF,TRBV6-4,TRBJ2-2,14
CATSSSGGYNEQFF,TRBV27,TRBJ2-1,14
CASSLGQGTYEQYF,TRBV9,TRBJ2-7,14
CASSLTMTEQYF,TRBV11-2,TRBJ2-7,12
CASSYSPVAPEQYF,TRBV6-5,TRBJ2-7,14
CATSRDEVGMNTEAFF,TRBV15,TRBJ1-1,16
CASSPPGQRPYEQYF,TRBV7-6,TRBJ2-7,15
CASSQGQGGYEQYF,TRBV7-2,TRBJ2-7,14
CASSFRDRSPDTQYF,TRBV28,TRBJ2-3,15
CASSIDLIWDHTEAFF,TRBV19,TRBJ1-1,16
CASWDTGYEQYF,TRBV10-2,TRBJ2-7,12
CASSYLLENTGELFF,TRBV6-5,TRBJ2-2,15
CASSFFGNSYEQYF,TRBV28,TRBJ2-7,14
CASSIGISPSYNEQFF,TRBV19,TRBJ2-1,16
CASSPWTVSGNTIYF,TRBV28,TRBJ1-3,15
CASGGPAETQYF,TRBV27,TRBJ2-5,12
CASSSPLGAQEAFF,TRBV5-6,TRBJ1-1,14
CASSQEPGSTYEQYF,TRBV4-1,TRBJ2-7,15
CASSGGAPSSGANVLTF,TRBV28,TRBJ2-6,17
CASSQGRGLTEKLFF,TRBV4-1,TRBJ1-4,15
CASSPDYEQYF,TRBV7-8,.,11
CASSFGQGGGYEQYF,TRBV5-6,TRBJ2-7,15